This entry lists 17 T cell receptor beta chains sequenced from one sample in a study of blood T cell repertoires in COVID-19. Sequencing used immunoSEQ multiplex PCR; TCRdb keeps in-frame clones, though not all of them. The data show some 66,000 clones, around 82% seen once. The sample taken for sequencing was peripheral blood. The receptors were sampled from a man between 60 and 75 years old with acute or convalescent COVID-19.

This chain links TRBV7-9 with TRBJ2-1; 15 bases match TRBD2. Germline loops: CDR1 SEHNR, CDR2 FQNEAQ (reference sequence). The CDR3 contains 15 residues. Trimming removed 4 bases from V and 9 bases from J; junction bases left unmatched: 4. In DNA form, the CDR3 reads TGTGCCAGCAGCTGGACTAGCGGGGGGGCAGGTGAGCAGTTCTTC. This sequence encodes CASSWTSGGAGEQFF.

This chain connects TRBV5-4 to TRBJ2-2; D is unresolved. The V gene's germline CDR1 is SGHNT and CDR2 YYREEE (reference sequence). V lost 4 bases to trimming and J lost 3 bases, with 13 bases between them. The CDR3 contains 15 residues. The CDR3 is CASSPDLLHTGELFF. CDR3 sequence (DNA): TGTGCCAGCAGCCCTGACTTACTCCACACCGGGGAGCTGTTTTTT.

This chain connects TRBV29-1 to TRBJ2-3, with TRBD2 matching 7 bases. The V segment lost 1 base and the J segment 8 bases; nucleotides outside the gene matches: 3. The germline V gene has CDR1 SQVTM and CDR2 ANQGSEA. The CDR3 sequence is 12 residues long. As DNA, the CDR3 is TGCAGCGTTGAAGGTTCGGGGGGTACGCAGTATTTT. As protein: CSVEGSGGTQYF.

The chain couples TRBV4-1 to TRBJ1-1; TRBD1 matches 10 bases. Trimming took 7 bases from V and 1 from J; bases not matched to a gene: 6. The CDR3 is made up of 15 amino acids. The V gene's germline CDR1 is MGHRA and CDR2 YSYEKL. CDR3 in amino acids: CASNPTGGRNTEAFF. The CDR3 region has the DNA TGCGCCAGCAATCCGACAGGGGGCAGGAACACTGAAGCTTTCTTT.

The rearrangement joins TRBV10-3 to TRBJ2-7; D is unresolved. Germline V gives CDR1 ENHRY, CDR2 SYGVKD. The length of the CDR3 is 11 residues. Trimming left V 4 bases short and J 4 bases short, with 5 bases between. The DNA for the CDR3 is TGTGCCATCAGTGGAGATTACGAGCAGTACTTC. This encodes CAISGDYEQYF.

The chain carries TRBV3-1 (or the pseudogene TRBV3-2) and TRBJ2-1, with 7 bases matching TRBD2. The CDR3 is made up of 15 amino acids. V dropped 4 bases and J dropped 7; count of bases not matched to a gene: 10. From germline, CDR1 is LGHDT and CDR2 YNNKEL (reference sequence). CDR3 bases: TGTGCCAGCAGCCCAAGAACCGGGACTACAAATGAGCAGTTCTTC. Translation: CASSPRTGTTNEQFF.

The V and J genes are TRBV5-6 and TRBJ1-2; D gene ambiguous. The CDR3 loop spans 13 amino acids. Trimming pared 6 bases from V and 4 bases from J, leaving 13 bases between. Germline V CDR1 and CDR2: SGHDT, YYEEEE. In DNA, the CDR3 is TGTGCCAGCACTTTAGAGGGCCTCTATGGCTACACCTTC. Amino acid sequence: CASTLEGLYGYTF.

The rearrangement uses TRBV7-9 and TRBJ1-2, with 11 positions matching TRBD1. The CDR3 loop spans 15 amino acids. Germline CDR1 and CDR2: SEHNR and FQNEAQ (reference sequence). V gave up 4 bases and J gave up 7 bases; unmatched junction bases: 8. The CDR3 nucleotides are TGTGCCAGCAGCTCCGCCGGGACAGGGGGGGGTGGCTACACCTTC. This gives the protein CASSSAGTGGGGYTF.

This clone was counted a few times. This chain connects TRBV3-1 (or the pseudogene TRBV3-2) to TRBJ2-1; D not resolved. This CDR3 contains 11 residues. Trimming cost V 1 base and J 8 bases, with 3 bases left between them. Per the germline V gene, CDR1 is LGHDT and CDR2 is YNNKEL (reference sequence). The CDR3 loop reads CASSQAYEQFF. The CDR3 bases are TGTGCCAGCAGCCAAGCTTATGAGCAGTTCTTC.

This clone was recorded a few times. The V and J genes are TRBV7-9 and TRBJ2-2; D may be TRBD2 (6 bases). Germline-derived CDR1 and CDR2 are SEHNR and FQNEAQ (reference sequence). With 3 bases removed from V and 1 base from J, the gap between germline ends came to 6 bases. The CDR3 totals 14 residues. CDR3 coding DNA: TGTGCCAGCAGCTTGGGGGGGAACACCGGGGAGCTGTTTTTT. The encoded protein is CASSLGGNTGELFF.

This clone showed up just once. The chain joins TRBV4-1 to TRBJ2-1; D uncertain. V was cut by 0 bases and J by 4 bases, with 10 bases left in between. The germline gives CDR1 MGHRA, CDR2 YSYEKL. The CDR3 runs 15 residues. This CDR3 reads CASSQDRTVYNEQFF. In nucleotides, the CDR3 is TGCGCCAGCAGCCAAGATCGAACGGTGTACAATGAGCAGTTCTTC.

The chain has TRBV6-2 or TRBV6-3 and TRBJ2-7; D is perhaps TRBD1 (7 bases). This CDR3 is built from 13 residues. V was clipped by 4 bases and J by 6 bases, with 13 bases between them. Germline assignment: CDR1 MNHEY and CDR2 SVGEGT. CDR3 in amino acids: CASSFAGGGEQYV. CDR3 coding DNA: TGTGCCAGCAGTTTCGCAGGGGGAGGCGAGCAGTACGTC.

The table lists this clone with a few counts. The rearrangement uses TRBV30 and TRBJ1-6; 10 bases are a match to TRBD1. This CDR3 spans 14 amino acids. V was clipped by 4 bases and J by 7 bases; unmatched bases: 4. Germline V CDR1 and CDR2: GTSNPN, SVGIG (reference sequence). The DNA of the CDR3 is TGTGCCTGGAACCCGGGACAGGGGAATTCACCCCTCCACTTT. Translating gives CAWNPGQGNSPLHF.

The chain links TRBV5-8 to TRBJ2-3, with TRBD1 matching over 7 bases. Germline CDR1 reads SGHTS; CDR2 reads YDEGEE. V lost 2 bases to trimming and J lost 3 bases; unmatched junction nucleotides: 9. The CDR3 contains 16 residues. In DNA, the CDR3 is TGTGCCAGCAGCTTTACAGGGGATTGGAGGACAGATACGCAGTATTTT. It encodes CASSFTGDWRTDTQYF.

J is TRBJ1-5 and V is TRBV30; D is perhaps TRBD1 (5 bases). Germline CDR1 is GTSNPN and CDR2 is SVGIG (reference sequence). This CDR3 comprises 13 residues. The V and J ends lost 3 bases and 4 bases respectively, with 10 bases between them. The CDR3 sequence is CAWRPGGNQPQHF. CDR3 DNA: TGTGCCTGGAGGCCGGGGGGTAATCAGCCCCAGCATTTT.

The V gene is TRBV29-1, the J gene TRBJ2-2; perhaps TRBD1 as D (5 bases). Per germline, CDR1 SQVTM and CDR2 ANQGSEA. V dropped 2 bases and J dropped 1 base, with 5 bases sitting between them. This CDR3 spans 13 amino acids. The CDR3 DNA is TGCAGCGTTGAACAGGGGAACACCGGGGAGCTGTTTTTT. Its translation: CSVEQGNTGELFF.

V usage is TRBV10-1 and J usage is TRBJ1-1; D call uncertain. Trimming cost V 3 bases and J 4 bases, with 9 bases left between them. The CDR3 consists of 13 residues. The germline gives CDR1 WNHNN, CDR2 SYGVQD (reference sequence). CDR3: CASSDGVGTEAFF. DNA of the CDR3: TGCGCCAGCAGTGACGGGGTTGGCACTGAAGCTTTCTTT.